This TCR beta chain was observed in a study of cytomegalovirus exposure and HLA in healthy donors. PCR employed 60 Vbeta and 13 Jbeta primers. TCRdb keeps only in-frame clones here, not all; method: immunoSEQ multiplex PCR. The sample lists some 65,000 clones, around 68% occurring once. This CDR3 region has 16 residues. V lost 4 bases and J 6 bases, leaving 23 bases between the germline ends. Germline-derived CDR1 and CDR2 are SGHRS and YFSETQ. The TCR sequence derives from a woman aged 25 to 39 in good health and CMV-seronegative. The sample comprised PBMCs. The gene calls are TRBV5-1 and TRBJ2-7; the D gene is possibly TRBD2 (6 bases). CDR3 in amino acids: CASSIPTGTSPGEQYF. CDR3 coding DNA: TGCGCCAGCAGCATTCCGACCGGGACTTCCCCGGGCGAGCAGTACTTC. Drawing the rest from reference TRBV5-1 and TRBJ2-7, the complete variable domain is KAGVTQTPRYLIKTRGQQVTLSCSPISGHRSVSWYQQTPGQGLQFLFEYFSETQRNKGNFPGRFSGRQFSNSRSEMNVSTLELGDSALYLCASSIPTGTSPGEQYFGPGTRLTVT.